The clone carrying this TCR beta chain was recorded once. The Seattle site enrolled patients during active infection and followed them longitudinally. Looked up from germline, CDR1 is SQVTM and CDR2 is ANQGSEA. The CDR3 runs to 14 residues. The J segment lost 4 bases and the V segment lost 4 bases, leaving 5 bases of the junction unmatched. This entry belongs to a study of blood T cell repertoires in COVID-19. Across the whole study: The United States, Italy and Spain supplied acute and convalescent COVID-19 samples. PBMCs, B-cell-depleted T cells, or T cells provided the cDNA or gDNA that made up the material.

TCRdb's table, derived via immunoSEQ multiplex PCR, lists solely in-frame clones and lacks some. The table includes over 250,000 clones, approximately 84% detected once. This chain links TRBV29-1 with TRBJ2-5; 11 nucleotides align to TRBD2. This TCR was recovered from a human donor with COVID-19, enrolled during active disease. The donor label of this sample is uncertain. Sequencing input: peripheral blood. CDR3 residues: CSVGPSGRSETQYF. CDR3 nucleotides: TGCAGCGTTGGCCCTAGCGGGAGGTCAGAGACCCAGTACTTC.